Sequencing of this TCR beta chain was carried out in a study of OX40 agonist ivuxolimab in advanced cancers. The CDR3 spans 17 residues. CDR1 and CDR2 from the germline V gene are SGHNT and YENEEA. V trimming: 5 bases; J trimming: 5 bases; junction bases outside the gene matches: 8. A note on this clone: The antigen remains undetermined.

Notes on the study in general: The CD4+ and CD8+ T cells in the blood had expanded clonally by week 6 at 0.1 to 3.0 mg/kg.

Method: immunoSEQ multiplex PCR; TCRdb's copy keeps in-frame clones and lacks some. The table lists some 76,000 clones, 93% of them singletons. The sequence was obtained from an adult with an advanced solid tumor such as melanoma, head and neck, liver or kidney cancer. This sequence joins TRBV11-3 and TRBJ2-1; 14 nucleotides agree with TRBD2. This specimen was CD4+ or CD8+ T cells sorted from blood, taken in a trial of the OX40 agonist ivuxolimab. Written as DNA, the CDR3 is TGTGCCAGCAGCGCTAAGGCGGGACTAGCGGGGGACAATGAGCAGTTCTTC. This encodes CASSAKAGLAGDNEQFF.